These 21 T cell receptor beta chains came from one sample sequenced in a study of beta chain features in type 1 diabetes. Expressed TCRB transcripts were sequenced because the isolated RNA had all been reverse transcribed beforehand. The protocol was immunoSEQ multiplex PCR, while the TCRdb copy is restricted to in-frame clones and leaves out a portion. The sample holds 300,000 to 350,000 clones, approximately 8.2% seen once. The material sequenced was central memory CD4+ T cells from blood. The receptors derive from a woman aged 18 to 35 in good health.

The J gene is TRBJ1-2, the V gene TRBV6-1; 7 bases line up with TRBD1. In germline, CDR1 is MNHNS, CDR2 SASEGT. The J segment lost 1 base and the V segment lost 6 bases, leaving 8 bases of the junction unmatched. The CDR3 runs to 15 residues. CDR3 protein: CASSPGTAHNYGYTF. The CDR3 region has the DNA TGTGCCAGCAGCCCGGGGACAGCTCATAACTATGGCTACACCTTC.

This sequence joins TRBV9 and TRBJ2-3; D perhaps matches TRBD2 (6 bases). The CDR3 loop spans 15 amino acids. V was clipped by 0 bases and J by 0 bases, with 8 bases between them. Germline CDR1 SGDLS, CDR2 YYNGEE. The CDR3 spells CASSVASVSTDTQYF. The CDR3 DNA sequence: TGTGCCAGCAGCGTAGCTAGCGTTAGCACAGATACGCAGTATTTT.

This clone was picked up a small number of times. The chain recombines TRBV7-2 with TRBJ1-3, with a tentative D call TRBD1 (5 bases). Trimming took 2 bases from V and 0 from J, leaving 11 bases between them. The CDR3 length is 16 residues. Germline CDR1 is SGHTA and CDR2 is FQGNSA. The CDR3 protein is CASSLSPGYSGNTIYF. As DNA, the CDR3 is TGTGCCAGCAGCTTATCGCCAGGGTACTCTGGAAACACCATATATTTT.

The table lists this clone with a few counts. The rearrangement uses TRBV9 and TRBJ2-6, with D tentatively TRBD1 or TRBD2 (5 bases each). CDR3 size: 15 residues. CDR1 is SGDLS, CDR2 YYNGEE, per germline. Trimming removed 8 bases at V and 2 bases at J, with 14 bases between. For the CDR3, the DNA is TGTGCCAGTACGGGGCGATCGGCTGGGGCCAACGTCCTGACTTTC. Translated: CASTGRSAGANVLTF.

J is TRBJ2-3 and V is TRBV5-1; 7 bases are shared with TRBD2. Per germline, CDR1 SGHRS and CDR2 YFSETQ. The CDR3 covers 13 residues. Losses at the gene ends were 6 bases for V and 4 bases for J; bases not matched to a gene: 5. The CDR3, as DNA: TGCGCCAGCATGGCGGCGGGAGCAGATACGCAGTATTTT. It yields the protein CASMAAGADTQYF.

V is TRBV5-6 and J is TRBJ1-2; TRBD1 matches 7 bases. V lost 5 bases, J lost 8 bases, and 15 bases stayed unmatched. The CDR3 consists of 15 residues. Germline CDR1 is SGHDT and CDR2 is YYEEEE. CDR3 DNA: TGTGCCAGCAGACTAAGACAGGGCAAGTTAGGCGGCTACACCTTC. Amino acids: CASRLRQGKLGGYTF.

This clone was found a few times. The chain recombines TRBV25-1 with TRBJ1-1; 12 positions agree with TRBD1. CDR1 is MGHDK, CDR2 SYGVNS, per germline. Trimming took 7 bases from V and 6 from J; bases not matched to a gene: 6. The CDR3 loop spans 14 amino acids. CDR3 coding DNA: TGTGCCAGCATGGGACAGGGGGCGTTATCTGAAGCTTTCTTT. Its protein product is CASMGQGALSEAFF.

This clone was found a few times. V and J are TRBV14 and TRBJ2-1, with 8 bases fitting TRBD2. CDR3 length: 13 amino acids. Germline V gene lookup returns CDR1 SGHDN and CDR2 FVKESK. The V segment lost 5 bases and the J segment 12 bases; nucleotides outside the gene matches: 9. The CDR3 reads CASSSHGRARQFF. As DNA, the CDR3 is TGTGCCAGCAGCTCTCACGGGAGGGCCAGGCAGTTCTTC.

The rearrangement joins TRBV28 to TRBJ1-1, with D perhaps matching TRBD1 (5 bases). Looked up from germline, CDR1 is MDHEN and CDR2 is SYDVKM. The CDR3 sequence is 16 residues long. The ends were cut back, 6 bases at V and 0 bases at J, with 17 bases in the middle. DNA for the CDR3: TGTGCCAGCAGCTATCCAGGGAGAGGGGTGAACACTGAAGCTTTCTTT. Protein sequence: CASSYPGRGVNTEAFF.

This clone was detected only a few times. The V and J genes are TRBV2 and TRBJ1-1; no clear D gene. Trimming shortened V by 7 bases and J by 3 bases, and 9 bases separated the two germline ends. CDR1 and CDR2 from the germline V gene are SNHLY and FYNNEI. The CDR3 has 12 amino acids. The CDR3 loop is CASTSWDTEAFF. The CDR3 nucleotides read TGTGCCAGCACAAGCTGGGACACTGAAGCTTTCTTT. Using reference TRBV2 and TRBJ1-1 for the parts outside the CDR3, the full variable domain is EPEVTQTPSHQVTQMGQEVILRCVPISNHLYFYWYRQILGQKVEFLVSFYNNEISEKSEIFDDQFSVERPDGSNFTLKIRSTKLEDSAMYFCASTSWDTEAFFGQGTRLTVV.

CDR3 in DNA: TGTGCCAGCAGTCCAGTCTCCTACGAGCAGTACTTC. Protein sequence: CASSPVSYEQYF. The chain joins TRBV11-3 to TRBJ2-7; unclear D gene. CDR3 length: 12 residues. The germline V and J ends were trimmed by 6 bases and 0 bases, with 6 bases remaining between them. Germline V CDR1 and CDR2: SGHNT, YENEEA.

The chain has TRBV7-6 and TRBJ1-1; D remains unclear. This CDR3 comprises 16 residues. V was pared by 5 bases and J by 1 base, with 17 bases between. Germline CDR1 is SGHVS and CDR2 is FNYEAQ. The CDR3 DNA is TGTGCCAGCAGCAGAATGTCCGGGCTAGAGAACACTGAAGCTTTCTTT. Its protein is CASSRMSGLENTEAFF.

This clone was detected a few times. The J gene is TRBJ2-1, the V gene TRBV18; 7 nucleotides align to TRBD2. Unmatched junction bases numbered 12, after V lost 2 bases and J lost 5 bases. CDR1 and CDR2 from the germline V gene are KGHSH and LQKENI. The CDR3 runs to 17 residues. CDR3 bases: TGTGCCAGCTCACCAAGTGTCTACGGGAGGACAAACAATGAGCAGTTCTTC. Translated: CASSPSVYGRTNNEQFF.

This sequence joins TRBV7-3 and TRBJ2-3, with 9 bases identical to TRBD1. Germline values: CDR1 SGHTA, CDR2 FQGTGA. The CDR3 sequence is 18 residues long. V shed 0 bases and J 4 bases; nucleotides not matched to a gene: 11. CDR3 protein: CASSLTYQQGARSDTQYF. CDR3 nucleotide sequence: TGTGCCAGCAGCTTAACTTACCAACAGGGGGCGCGGTCAGATACGCAGTATTTT. The entire variable domain, with the rest obtained from reference TRBV7-3 and TRBJ2-3, is as follows: GAGVSQTPSNKVTEKGKYVELRCDPISGHTALYWYRQSLGQGPEFLIYFQGTGAADDSGLPNDRFFAVRPEGSVSTLKIQRTERGDSAVYLCASSLTYQQGARSDTQYFGPGTRLTVL.

This clone was counted many times. The chain has TRBV5-8 and TRBJ2-5; D is uncertain. CDR1 and CDR2 from the germline V gene are SGHTS and YDEGEE. The CDR3 contains 16 residues. V gave up 1 base and J gave up 4 bases, with 17 bases separating them. The CDR3 coding sequence is TGTGCCAGCAGCTTGTTTGCCACGGGTGGACGAGAGACCCAGTACTTC. Encoded protein: CASSLFATGGRETQYF.

V is TRBV7-8 and J is TRBJ2-5; 10 bases map to TRBD1. The CDR3 spans 18 residues. With 1 base clipped from V and 5 bases from J, the junction kept 13 bases outside the gene matches. Germline assignment: CDR1 SGHVS and CDR2 FQNEAQ. In DNA, the CDR3 is TGTGCCAGCAGCTTAGGGGACAGGGGACCCTTTAGGGGGGAGACCCAGTACTTC. It yields the protein CASSLGDRGPFRGETQYF.

The chain joins TRBV29-1 to TRBJ2-7, with TRBD1 matching 11 bases. Germline values: CDR1 SQVTM, CDR2 ANQGSEA. The CDR3 is made up of 11 amino acids. After removal of 7 bases from V and 12 bases from J, the junction contained 8 bases not matched to a gene. The CDR3 DNA follows: TGCAGCGCCCGGGACAGGGGGGAGTGGTACTTC. Protein sequence: CSARDRGEWYF.

The chain uses TRBV6-1 and TRBJ2-7, with 11 bases that match TRBD2. CDR1 and CDR2 (germline): MNHNS, SASEGT. The CDR3 has 15 amino acids. After removal of 7 bases from V and 4 bases from J, the junction contained 9 bases not matched to a gene. The CDR3 reads CASNHLTSGRYEQYF. The CDR3, as DNA: TGTGCCAGCAATCACCTCACTAGCGGGAGATACGAGCAGTACTTC.

This clone was detected many times. This rearrangement joins TRBV9 to TRBJ2-3; TRBD2 matches 11 bases. Germline CDR1 is SGDLS and CDR2 is YYNGEE. This CDR3 spans 16 amino acids. J gave up 5 bases and V 2 bases, and 7 bases lay outside the gene matches. The CDR3 nucleotides read TGTGCCAGCAGCGTGACACTAGCGGGAGTTGGAGATACGCAGTATTTT. Translation gives CASSVTLAGVGDTQYF.

This clone was recorded a few times. The gene calls are TRBV7-8 and TRBJ2-3; 8 nucleotides match TRBD1. The germline V gene encodes CDR1 SGHVS and CDR2 FQNEAQ. The CDR3 is made up of 13 amino acids. The V and J ends lost 1 base and 14 bases, in that order; junction bases with no gene match: 8. The CDR3 reads CASSLGVADRAYF. The CDR3, as DNA: TGTGCCAGCAGCTTAGGAGTCGCGGACAGGGCGTATTTT.

The chain joins TRBV7-3 to TRBJ1-2; D is unclear. CDR3 length: 17 amino acids. Germline lookup yields CDR1 SGHTA and CDR2 FQGTGA. V gave up 3 bases and J gave up 2 bases, with 19 bases separating them. The CDR3 loop reads CASSLWFEVAKNYGYTF. In DNA form, the CDR3 reads TGTGCCAGCAGCTTGTGGTTTGAGGTTGCCAAAAACTATGGCTACACCTTC.